This is a list of T cell receptor beta chains from one sample in a study of blood T cell repertoires in COVID-19. The protocol was immunoSEQ multiplex PCR, while the TCRdb copy is restricted to in-frame clones and leaves out a portion. This table has about 62,000 clones, more than 90% appearing once. Sequences were obtained from peripheral blood. Source of these receptors: a human donor in a cohort sampled during active COVID-19. CDR3s include the opening cysteine and the closing phenylalanine or tryptophan. The D gene is left open where the match is weak. Clone size, where shown, is once, few, many, or a class for clones that have expanded.

V: TRBV7-2
D: TRBD2
J: TRBJ2-2
size: -
CDR3: CASSFRLAGGTGELFF
DNA: TGTGCCAGCAGCTTTAGACTAGCGGGAGGAACCGGGGAGCTGTTTTTT

V: TRBV12-3/TRBV12-4
D: -
J: TRBJ1-1
size: -
CDR3: CASKSTEAFF
DNA: TGTGCCAGTAAGAGCACTGAAGCTTTCTTT

V: TRBV5-5
D: -
J: TRBJ1-1
size: once
CDR3: CASSLEQVTTITEAFF
DNA: TGTGCCAGCAGCTTGGAACAGGTCACCACCATCACTGAAGCTTTCTTT

V: TRBV7-2
D: TRBD2
J: TRBJ2-3
size: -
CDR3: CASSSLRGGDTQYF
DNA: TGTGCCAGCAGCTCCCTCCGGGGGGGAGATACGCAGTATTTT

V: TRBV7-9
D: -
J: TRBJ1-6
size: -
CDR3: CASSGAGDGSPLHF
DNA: TGTGCCAGCAGCGGGGCGGGGGATGGTTCACCCCTCCACTTT

V: TRBV5-1
D: TRBD1
J: TRBJ2-6
size: -
CDR3: CASSAGGSGANVLTF
DNA: TGCGCCAGCAGCGCAGGGGGCTCTGGGGCCAACGTCCTGACTTTC

V: TRBV5-1
D: TRBD2
J: TRBJ2-1
size: -
CDR3: CASSLGSGREGNEQFF
DNA: TGCGCCAGCAGCTTAGGATCGGGGCGGGAGGGCAATGAGCAGTTCTTC

V: TRBV7-8
D: TRBD2
J: TRBJ2-5
size: -
CDR3: CASSRIFAGGAHETQYF
DNA: TGTGCCAGCAGCCGCATATTTGCGGGAGGCGCCCACGAGACCCAGTACTTC

V: TRBV5-1
D: TRBD2
J: TRBJ2-3
size: -
CDR3: CASSLGLAGGRTDTQYF
DNA: TGCGCCAGCAGCTTGGGACTAGCGGGGGGGCGCACAGATACGCAGTATTTT

V: TRBV19
D: -
J: TRBJ2-7
size: -
CDR3: CASADQGVGEQYF
DNA: TGTGCCAGCGCGGATCAGGGCGTTGGGGAGCAGTACTTC

V: TRBV7-3
D: TRBD2
J: TRBJ2-1
size: -
CDR3: CASSSSGSLDEQFF
DNA: TGTGCCAGCAGCTCTAGCGGGAGTCTGGATGAGCAGTTCTTC

V: TRBV10-3
D: TRBD1
J: TRBJ2-3
size: -
CDR3: CAISPGQGRTDTQYF
DNA: TGTGCCATCAGCCCTGGACAGGGGAGGACAGATACGCAGTATTTT

V: TRBV3-1/TRBV3-2
D: TRBD2
J: TRBJ2-5
size: -
CDR3: CASSQGLAGGVSRETQYF
DNA: TGTGCCAGCAGCCAAGGTCTGGCGGGGGGGGTTTCAAGGGAGACCCAGTACTTC

V: TRBV11-2
D: -
J: TRBJ2-3
size: -
CDR3: CASSLGYIGTDTQYF
DNA: TGTGCCAGCAGCTTAGGGTATATAGGCACAGATACGCAGTATTTT

V: TRBV4-1
D: TRBD1
J: TRBJ1-5
size: few
CDR3: CASSRTGLGQPQHF
DNA: TGCGCCAGCAGCCGGACAGGGTTGGGTCAGCCCCAGCATTTT

V: TRBV7-2
D: -
J: TRBJ2-2
size: -
CDR3: CASSLNTGELFF
DNA: TGTGCCAGCAGCCTAAACACCGGGGAGCTGTTTTTT

V: TRBV7-3
D: -
J: TRBJ1-1
size: -
CDR3: CASSLQRLSEAFF
DNA: TGTGCCAGCAGCTTACAGAGGTTAAGTGAAGCTTTCTTT

V: TRBV6-4
D: TRBD1
J: TRBJ2-2
size: -
CDR3: CASSDGTGAGELFF
DNA: TGTGCCAGCAGTGACGGGACAGGGGCCGGGGAGCTGTTTTTT

V: TRBV9
D: -
J: TRBJ1-1
size: -
CDR3: CASSARQIPNTEAFF
DNA: TGTGCCAGCAGCGCCCGACAGATCCCTAACACTGAAGCTTTCTTT

V: TRBV3-1/TRBV3-2
D: -
J: TRBJ1-5
size: few
CDR3: CASSQEAGSNQPQHF
DNA: TGTGCCAGCAGCCAAGAGGCAGGTTCTAATCAGCCCCAGCATTTT

V: TRBV7-8
D: TRBD1
J: TRBJ2-7
size: -
CDR3: CASSGRGWGQTHRGSYEQYF
DNA: TGTGCCAGCAGCGGCAGGGGGTGGGGACAGACTCATCGAGGGTCCTACGAGCAGTACTTC

V: TRBV6-5
D: TRBD1
J: TRBJ2-3
size: -
CDR3: CASSLGQGRTDTQYF
DNA: TGTGCCAGCAGTTTGGGACAGGGGCGCACAGATACGCAGTATTTT

V: TRBV12-3/TRBV12-4
D: -
J: TRBJ1-5
size: -
CDR3: CASSFGKNQPQHF
DNA: TGTGCCAGCAGTTTCGGGAAGAATCAGCCCCAGCATTTT

V: TRBV5-6
D: -
J: TRBJ2-7
size: -
CDR3: CASSFDGAGEQYF
DNA: TGTGCCAGCAGCTTTGACGGAGCGGGCGAGCAGTACTTC

V: TRBV2
D: -
J: TRBJ1-2
size: -
CDR3: CASSELQAAYGYTF
DNA: TGTGCCAGCAGTGAACTTCAGGCCGCCTATGGCTACACCTTC

V: TRBV19
D: TRBD2
J: TRBJ2-3
size: -
CDR3: CASNSGRADTQYF
DNA: TGTGCCAGTAATAGCGGGAGGGCAGATACGCAGTATTTT

V: TRBV9
D: -
J: TRBJ2-7
size: -
CDR3: CASSGSSYEQYF
DNA: TGTGCCAGCAGCGGGAGCTCCTACGAGCAGTACTTC

V: TRBV2
D: TRBD1
J: TRBJ2-7
size: -
CDR3: CASKDRGLPYEQYF
DNA: TGTGCCAGCAAAGACAGGGGGCTTCCCTACGAGCAGTACTTC

V: TRBV28
D: -
J: TRBJ2-1
size: -
CDR3: CASREQGTEQFF
DNA: TGTGCCAGCAGAGAACAGGGTACCGAGCAGTTCTTC

V: TRBV3-1/TRBV3-2
D: -
J: TRBJ2-1
size: -
CDR3: CASSQIRTLSSYNEQFF
DNA: TGTGCCAGCAGCCAGATTCGGACTCTTAGCTCCTACAATGAGCAGTTCTTC

V: TRBV5-1
D: -
J: TRBJ2-7
size: -
CDR3: CASSFSSSYEQYF
DNA: TGCGCCAGCAGCTTCTCGAGCTCCTACGAGCAGTACTTC

V: TRBV7-3
D: TRBD1
J: TRBJ2-2
size: -
CDR3: CASSSLGQAKGELFF
DNA: TGTGCCAGCAGCTCCCTCGGACAGGCTAAAGGGGAGCTGTTTTTT

V: TRBV5-6
D: TRBD2
J: TRBJ2-1
size: -
CDR3: CASSPLAGDRIGQFF
DNA: TGTGCCAGCAGTCCACTAGCGGGAGACAGAATCGGGCAGTTCTTC

V: TRBV5-1
D: TRBD1
J: TRBJ1-4
size: few
CDR3: CASSDLDRGVNEKLFF
DNA: TGCGCCAGCAGCGATCTAGACAGGGGAGTAAATGAAAAACTGTTTTTT

V: TRBV19
D: -
J: TRBJ1-1
size: once
CDR3: CASYPRGWVWTEAFF
DNA: TGTGCCAGTTACCCTCGAGGGTGGGTATGGACTGAAGCTTTCTTT

V: TRBV5-4
D: -
J: TRBJ2-2
size: -
CDR3: CASSFRDTNTGELFF
DNA: TGTGCCAGCAGCTTCCGGGACACAAACACCGGGGAGCTGTTTTTT

V: TRBV19
D: -
J: TRBJ1-1
size: few
CDR3: CASSQSSGGNTEAFF
DNA: TGTGCCAGTAGTCAATCTTCCGGGGGAAACACTGAAGCTTTCTTT

V: TRBV21-1
D: -
J: TRBJ1-1
size: -
CDR3: CASSIGDRLNTEAFF
DNA: TGTGCCAGCAGCATTGGGGACAGACTGAACACTGAAGCTTTCTTT

V: TRBV21-1
D: -
J: TRBJ2-1
size: once
CDR3: CASGLAAYNEQFF
DNA: TGTGCCAGCGGACTAGCGGCTTACAATGAGCAGTTCTTC

V: TRBV6-6
D: -
J: TRBJ2-2
size: -
CDR3: CASSYSGQSTGELFF
DNA: TGTGCCAGCAGTTACTCCGGACAGTCGACCGGGGAGCTGTTTTTT

V: TRBV11-2
D: -
J: TRBJ1-1
size: -
CDR3: CASSSLTHPLPGGAFF
DNA: TGTGCCAGCAGCTCGCTGACCCACCCCCTTCCCGGAGGAGCTTTCTTT

V: TRBV20-1
D: -
J: TRBJ2-7
size: -
CDR3: CSAPRGHEQYF
DNA: TGCAGTGCTCCCAGGGGACACGAGCAGTACTTC

V: TRBV4-2
D: -
J: TRBJ1-3
size: -
CDR3: CASSQDQANSGNTIYF
DNA: TGTGCCAGCAGCCAAGATCAAGCAAACTCTGGAAACACCATATATTTT

V: TRBV4-3
D: TRBD1
J: TRBJ1-2
size: once
CDR3: CASSQDPGTGGFGDGYTF
DNA: TGCGCCAGCAGCCAAGATCCGGGGACAGGGGGCTTTGGGGATGGCTACACCTTC

V: TRBV6-6
D: TRBD1
J: TRBJ1-5
size: once
CDR3: CASSYEPGGNNQPQHF
DNA: TGTGCCAGCAGTTACGAGCCAGGGGGGAACAATCAGCCCCAGCATTTT

V: TRBV18
D: TRBD1
J: TRBJ2-2
size: -
CDR3: CASSTGTENTGELFF
DNA: TGTGCCAGCTCAACCGGGACAGAAAACACCGGGGAGCTGTTTTTT

V: TRBV7-2
D: -
J: TRBJ2-1
size: -
CDR3: CASTPPGVSEYNEQFF
DNA: TGTGCCAGCACCCCGCCGGGGGTTAGCGAGTACAATGAGCAGTTCTTC

V: TRBV28
D: -
J: TRBJ2-1
size: once
CDR3: CASKARPYNEQFF
DNA: TGTGCCAGCAAGGCCAGGCCCTACAATGAGCAGTTCTTC

V: TRBV19
D: -
J: TRBJ2-5
size: -
CDR3: CASSVYSTETQYF
DNA: TGTGCCAGTAGTGTATACAGTACTGAGACCCAGTACTTC

V: TRBV5-6
D: -
J: TRBJ1-6
size: -
CDR3: CASSLDQGVRSPLHF
DNA: TGTGCCAGCAGCTTGGATCAGGGTGTGCGGTCACCCCTCCACTTT

V: TRBV14
D: TRBD2
J: TRBJ2-7
size: -
CDR3: CASSQAPGLAGGYEQYF
DNA: TGTGCCAGCAGCCAGGCTCCGGGACTAGCGGGGGGATACGAGCAGTACTTC

V: TRBV30
D: -
J: TRBJ1-2
size: -
CDR3: CAWSVRTNYGYTF
DNA: TGTGCCTGGAGTGTTAGAACTAACTATGGCTACACCTTC

V: TRBV5-1
D: TRBD1
J: TRBJ1-1
size: few
CDR3: CASRWAEGAYTEAFF
DNA: TGCGCCAGCAGGTGGGCTGAGGGGGCGTACACTGAAGCTTTCTTT

V: TRBV2
D: TRBD2
J: TRBJ2-1
size: -
CDR3: CASSPSGSRGGDEQFF
DNA: TGTGCCAGCAGTCCTAGCGGGAGCAGAGGGGGTGATGAGCAGTTCTTC

V: TRBV18
D: -
J: TRBJ1-2
size: -
CDR3: CASSSTPGFGGYTF
DNA: TGTGCCAGCTCGTCTACCCCAGGGTTTGGTGGCTACACCTTC

V: TRBV28
D: TRBD1
J: TRBJ2-7
size: few
CDR3: CASSPTGTYEQYF
DNA: TGTGCCAGCAGTCCGACAGGGACATACGAGCAGTACTTC